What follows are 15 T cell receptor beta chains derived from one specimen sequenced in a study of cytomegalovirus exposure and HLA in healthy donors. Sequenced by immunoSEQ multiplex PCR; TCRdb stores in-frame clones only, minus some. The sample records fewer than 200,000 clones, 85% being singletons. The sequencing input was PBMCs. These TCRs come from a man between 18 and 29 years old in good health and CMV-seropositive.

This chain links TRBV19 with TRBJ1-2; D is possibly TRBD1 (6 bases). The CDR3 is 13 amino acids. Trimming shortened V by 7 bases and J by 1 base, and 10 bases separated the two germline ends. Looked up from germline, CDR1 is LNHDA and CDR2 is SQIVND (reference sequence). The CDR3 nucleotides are TGTGCCAGTAAACCAGGGGTTAACTATGGCTACACCTTC. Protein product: CASKPGVNYGYTF.

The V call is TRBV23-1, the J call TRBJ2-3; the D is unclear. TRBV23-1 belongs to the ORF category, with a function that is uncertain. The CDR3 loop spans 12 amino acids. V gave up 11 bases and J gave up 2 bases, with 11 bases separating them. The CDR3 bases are TGCGCCCGTGGTAGATTCACAGATACGCAGTATTTT. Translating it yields CARGRFTDTQYF.

The CDR3 loop reads CASSAGTPYEQYF. The DNA for the CDR3 is TGTGCCAGCAGTGCCGGGACACCCTACGAGCAGTACTTC. The chain links TRBV6-1 to TRBJ2-7; D perhaps matches TRBD1 (6 bases). Trimming pared 4 bases from V and 2 bases from J, leaving 9 bases between. This CDR3 is 13 amino acids long. Germline V gene data show CDR1 as MNHNS and CDR2 as SASEGT.

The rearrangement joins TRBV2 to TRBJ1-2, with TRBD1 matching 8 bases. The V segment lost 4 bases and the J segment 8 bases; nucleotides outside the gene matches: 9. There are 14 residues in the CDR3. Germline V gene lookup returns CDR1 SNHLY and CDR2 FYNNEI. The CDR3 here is CASSVSQGARGYTF. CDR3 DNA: TGTGCCAGCAGTGTGAGCCAGGGGGCGCGGGGCTACACCTTC. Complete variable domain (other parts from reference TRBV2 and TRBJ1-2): EPEVTQTPSHQVTQMGQEVILRCVPISNHLYFYWYRQILGQKVEFLVSFYNNEISEKSEIFDDQFSVERPDGSNFTLKIRSTKLEDSAMYFCASSVSQGARGYTFGSGTRLTVV.

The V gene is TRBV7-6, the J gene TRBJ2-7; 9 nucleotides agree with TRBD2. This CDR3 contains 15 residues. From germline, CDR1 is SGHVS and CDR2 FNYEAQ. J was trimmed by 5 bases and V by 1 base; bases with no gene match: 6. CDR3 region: CASSLGVAGVDEQYF. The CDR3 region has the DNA TGTGCCAGCAGCTTAGGAGTAGCGGGGGTCGACGAGCAGTACTTC.

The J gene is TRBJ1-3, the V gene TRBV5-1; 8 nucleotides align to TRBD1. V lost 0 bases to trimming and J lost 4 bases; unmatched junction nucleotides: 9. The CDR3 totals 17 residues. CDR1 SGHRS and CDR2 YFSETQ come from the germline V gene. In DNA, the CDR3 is TGCGCCAGCAGCTTGGGGAGACAGGGGACTCCGGGAAACACCATATATTTT. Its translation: CASSLGRQGTPGNTIYF.

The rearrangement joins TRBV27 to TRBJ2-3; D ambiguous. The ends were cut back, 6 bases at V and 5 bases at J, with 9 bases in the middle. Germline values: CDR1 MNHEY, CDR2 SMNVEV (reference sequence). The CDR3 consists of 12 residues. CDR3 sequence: CASSHPGDTQYF. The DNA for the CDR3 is TGTGCCAGCAGCCACCCCGGAGATACGCAGTATTTT.

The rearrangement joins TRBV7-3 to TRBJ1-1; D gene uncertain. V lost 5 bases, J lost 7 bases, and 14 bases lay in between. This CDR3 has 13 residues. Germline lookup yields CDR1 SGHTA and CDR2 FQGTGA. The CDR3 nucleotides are TGTGCCAGCAGCCGATTCCTCGGGGATGAAGCTTTCTTT. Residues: CASSRFLGDEAFF.

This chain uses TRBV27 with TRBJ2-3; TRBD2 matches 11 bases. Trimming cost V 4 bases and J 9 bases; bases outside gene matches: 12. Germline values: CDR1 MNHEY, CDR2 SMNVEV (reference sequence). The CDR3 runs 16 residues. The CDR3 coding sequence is TGTGCCAGCAGTTCCCTTTTAGCGGGGGGGCCGAGGACGCAGTATTTT. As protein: CASSSLLAGGPRTQYF.

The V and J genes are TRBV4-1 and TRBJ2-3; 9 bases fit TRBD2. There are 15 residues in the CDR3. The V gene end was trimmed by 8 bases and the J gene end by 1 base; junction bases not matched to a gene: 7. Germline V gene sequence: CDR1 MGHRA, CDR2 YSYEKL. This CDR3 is CASRGRGRGTDTQYF. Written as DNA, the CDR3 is TGCGCCAGCCGCGGGAGGGGGAGAGGCACAGATACGCAGTATTTT.

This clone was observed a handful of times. DNA for the CDR3: TGTGCCAGCAGTCTACGGTTGGGCTTCTACGAGCAGTACTTC. It translates to CASSLRLGFYEQYF. The chain combines TRBV28 with TRBJ2-7; D is undetermined. The germline V gene encodes CDR1 MDHEN and CDR2 SYDVKM. This CDR3 contains 14 residues. V lost 5 bases to trimming and J lost 3 bases, with 14 bases between them.

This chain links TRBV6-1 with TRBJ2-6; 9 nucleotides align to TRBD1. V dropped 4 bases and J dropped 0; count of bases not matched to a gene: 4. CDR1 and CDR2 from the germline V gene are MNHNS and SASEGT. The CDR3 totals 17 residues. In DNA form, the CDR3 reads TGTGCCAGCAGTGGCTGGGACAGGGCCTCTGGGGCCAACGTCCTGACTTTC. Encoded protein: CASSGWDRASGANVLTF.

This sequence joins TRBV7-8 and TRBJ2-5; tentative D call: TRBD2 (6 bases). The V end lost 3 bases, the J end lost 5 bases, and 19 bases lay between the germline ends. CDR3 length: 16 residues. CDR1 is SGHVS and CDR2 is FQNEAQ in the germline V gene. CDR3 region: CASSFGTYRLGETQYF. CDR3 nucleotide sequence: TGTGCCAGCAGCTTCGGGACTTACCGTTTGGGTGAGACCCAGTACTTC.

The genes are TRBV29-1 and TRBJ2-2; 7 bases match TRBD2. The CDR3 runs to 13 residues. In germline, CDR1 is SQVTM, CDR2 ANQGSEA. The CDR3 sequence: CSGRLAATGELFF. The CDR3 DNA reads TGCAGTGGTCGCCTAGCGGCCACCGGGGAGCTGTTTTTT.

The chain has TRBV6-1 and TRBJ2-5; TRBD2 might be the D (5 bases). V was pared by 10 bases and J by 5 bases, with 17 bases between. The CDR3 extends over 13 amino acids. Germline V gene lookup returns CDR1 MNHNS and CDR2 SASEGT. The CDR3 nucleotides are TGTGCCACCCAACCCGGAGGTGCGGAGACCCAGTACTTC. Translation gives CATQPGGAETQYF.